The clone carrying this TCR beta chain was seen only a few times. The antigen remains unidentified. The CDR3 totals 11 residues. Germline CDR1 is MNHEY and CDR2 is SVGEGT. Trimming took off 2 bases at V and 3 bases at J, with 1 base between the two ends. The sample originates from a study of metastatic and nonmetastatic thyroid tumors. Looking at the study overall: The authors compared repertoires across blood and tumor or nodule tissue from malignant and benign thyroid patients.

From the PCR reads, TCRdb re-called clones with MiXCR. This table has 17,000 or so clones, about 25% appearing once. General observations from the study: Reported TCR beta diversity, measured in blood and tumor, was significantly higher for malignant thyroid tumors than for benign nodules.

Each patient went into thyroid surgery without having received any treatment. The rearrangement links TRBV6-2 or TRBV6-3 to TRBJ2-5; D not certain. The receptor's source is a female donor with papillary thyroid cancer or a benign thyroid nodule (not recorded which). Some clones in this sample may be carry-over from other donors' samples. The sequencing input was adjacent normal tissue. For the CDR3, the DNA is TGTGCCAGCAGTTACAAAGAGACCCAGTACTTC. Its translation: CASSYKETQYF.